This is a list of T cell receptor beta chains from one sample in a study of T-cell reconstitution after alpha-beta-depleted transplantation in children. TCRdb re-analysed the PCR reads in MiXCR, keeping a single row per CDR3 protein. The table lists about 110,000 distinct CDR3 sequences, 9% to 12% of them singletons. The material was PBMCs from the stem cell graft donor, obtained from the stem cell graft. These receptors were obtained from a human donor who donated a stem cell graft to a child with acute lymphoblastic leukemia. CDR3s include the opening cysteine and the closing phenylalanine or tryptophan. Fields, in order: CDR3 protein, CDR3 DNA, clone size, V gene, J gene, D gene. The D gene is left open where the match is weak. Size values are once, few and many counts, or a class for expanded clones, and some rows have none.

CDR3: CASNIAGKQYEQYF; DNA: TGTGCCAGCAATATAGCGGGGAAACAGTACGAGCAGTACTTC; size: .; V: TRBV3-1; J: TRBJ2-7; D: TRBD2
CDR3: CARDSRGYGYTF; DNA: TGTGCCCGGGACTCCAGGGGCTATGGCTACACCTTC; size: few; V: TRBV30; J: TRBJ1-2; D: .
CDR3: CAISVTGGSTKNSQYF; DNA: TGTGCCATCAGTGTTACAGGGGGCTCCACAAAAAACAGTCAGTACTTC; size: few; V: TRBV10-3; J: TRBJ2-4; D: TRBD1
CDR3: CASSGGQGGYNSPLHF; DNA: TGTGCCAGCAGCGGAGGACAGGGGGGCTACAATTCACCCCTCCACTTT; size: many; V: TRBV9; J: TRBJ1-6; D: TRBD1
CDR3: CSIDETSGYTDTQYF; DNA: TGCAGCATCGATGAGACTAGCGGGTACACAGATACGCAGTATTTT; size: many; V: TRBV29-1; J: TRBJ2-3; D: TRBD2
CDR3: CASSLNFPSGSPSYEQYF; DNA: TGTGCCAGCAGCTTAAATTTCCCTAGCGGGAGTCCCTCCTACGAGCAGTACTTC; size: many; V: TRBV11-2; J: TRBJ2-7; D: TRBD2
CDR3: CASRGGGQGEETQYF; DNA: TGTGCCAGTAGGGGGGGCGGACAGGGTGAAGAGACCCAGTACTTC; size: many; V: TRBV19; J: TRBJ2-5; D: TRBD1
CDR3: CASSSTGSSYNEQFF; DNA: TGTGCCAGCAGCTCGACTGGAAGCTCCTACAATGAGCAGTTCTTC; size: many; V: TRBV11-2; J: TRBJ2-1; D: .
CDR3: CASSLGTSGSTGELFF; DNA: TGTGCCAGCAGCTTGGGGACTAGCGGGAGCACCGGGGAGCTGTTTTTT; size: many; V: TRBV7-3; J: TRBJ2-2; D: TRBD2
CDR3: CASSSGIRETQYF; DNA: TGTGCCAGCAGTTCGGGAATCAGAGAGACCCAGTACTTC; size: many; V: TRBV12-3/TRBV12-4; J: TRBJ2-5; D: .
CDR3: CASSLGGSGTETQYF; DNA: TGTGCCAGCAGCTTAGGAGGATCCGGGACAGAGACCCAGTACTTC; size: .; V: TRBV7-2; J: TRBJ2-5; D: .
CDR3: CAISEGNPSGANVLTF; DNA: TGTGCCATCAGTGAGGGAAACCCCTCTGGGGCCAACGTCCTGACTTTC; size: many; V: TRBV10-3; J: TRBJ2-6; D: .
CDR3: CASSRTTSSYNEQFF; DNA: TGTGCTAGCAGCCGGACTACTAGCTCCTACAATGAGCAGTTCTTC; size: few; V: TRBV7-7; J: TRBJ2-1; D: .
CDR3: CAMGPGGFAEQYF; DNA: TGTGCCATGGGCCCCGGGGGGTTCGCCGAGCAGTACTTC; size: .; V: TRBV5-6; J: TRBJ2-7; D: TRBD2
CDR3: CASSPGSSMNTEAFF; DNA: TGCGCCAGCAGCCCCGGGAGTAGCATGAACACTGAAGCTTTCTTT; size: many; V: TRBV5-1; J: TRBJ1-1; D: .
CDR3: CASSQGTNYEQYF; DNA: TGCGCCAGCAGCCAGGGGACTAACTACGAGCAGTACTTC; size: many; V: TRBV5-1; J: TRBJ2-7; D: .
CDR3: CASSQGRTAYGYTF; DNA: TGCGCCAGCAGCCAAGGAAGGACGGCCTATGGCTACACCTTC; size: many; V: TRBV4-3; J: TRBJ1-2; D: .
CDR3: CASSPGGREETQYF; DNA: TGTGCCAGCAGCCCTGGGGGCAGGGAAGAGACCCAGTACTTC; size: many; V: TRBV9; J: TRBJ2-5; D: .
CDR3: CASSEQASGRAREQFF; DNA: TGTGCCAGCAGCGAACAAGCTAGCGGGAGGGCCCGCGAGCAGTTCTTC; size: many; V: TRBV7-8; J: TRBJ2-1; D: TRBD2
CDR3: CASSLGWGQETQYF; DNA: TGTGCCAGCAGCTTAGGGTGGGGGCAAGAGACCCAGTACTTC; size: many; V: TRBV7-2; J: TRBJ2-5; D: .
CDR3: CASSHRNRDILSGANVLTF; DNA: TGTGCCAGCAGCCACCGAAACCGGGACATTTTGTCTGGGGCCAACGTCCTGACTTTC; size: many; V: TRBV9; J: TRBJ2-6; D: .
CDR3: CASSLGGRSSQFF; DNA: TGTGCCAGCAGCCTGGGCGGGAGGAGTTCGCAGTTCTTC; size: many; V: TRBV7-9; J: TRBJ2-1; D: TRBD2
CDR3: CASSYGLAGIIGEQYF; DNA: TGTGCCAGCAGCTATGGACTAGCGGGAATAATAGGCGAGCAGTACTTC; size: many; V: TRBV5-6; J: TRBJ2-7; D: TRBD2
CDR3: CASSSPGTDNYGYTF; DNA: TGTGCCAGCAGCTCACCCGGGACAGACAACTATGGCTACACCTTC; size: many; V: TRBV7-2; J: TRBJ1-2; D: TRBD1
CDR3: CASSLSRETGYTEAFF; DNA: TGCGCCAGCAGCTTATCGCGGGAGACAGGATACACTGAAGCTTTCTTT; size: many; V: TRBV5-1; J: TRBJ1-1; D: .
CDR3: CASAPGDDTGNTIYF; DNA: TGCGCCAGCGCCCCTGGAGATGATACTGGAAACACCATATATTTT; size: many; V: TRBV5-1; J: TRBJ1-3; D: .
CDR3: CASSLGEGAETQYF; DNA: TGTGCCAGCAGCTTGGGAGAGGGGGCCGAGACCCAGTACTTC; size: .; V: TRBV5-6; J: TRBJ2-5; D: TRBD1
CDR3: CASSLSPGRGYGTDTQYF; DNA: TGTGCCAGCAGCTTATCACCGGGAAGGGGGTATGGGACAGATACGCAGTATTTT; size: many; V: TRBV13; J: TRBJ2-3; D: .
CDR3: CAISSAGKGMNTEAFF; DNA: TGTGCCATCAGTTCTGCAGGGAAAGGAATGAACACTGAAGCTTTCTTT; size: many; V: TRBV10-3; J: TRBJ1-1; D: .
CDR3: CASSGLVPEQFF; DNA: TGCGCCAGCAGTGGACTAGTACCTGAGCAGTTCTTC; size: .; V: TRBV5-1; J: TRBJ2-1; D: TRBD2
CDR3: CASSPLDPQETQYF; DNA: TGTGCCAGCAGCCCACTAGACCCCCAAGAGACCCAGTACTTC; size: .; V: TRBV3-1; J: TRBJ2-5; D: .
CDR3: CASSQRGLAGILNEQFF; DNA: TGTGCCAGCAGCCAAAGGGGACTAGCGGGGATCCTCAATGAGCAGTTCTTC; size: .; V: TRBV4-2; J: TRBJ2-1; D: TRBD2
CDR3: CASKMDPGELFF; DNA: TGCGCCAGCAAAATGGACCCCGGGGAGCTGTTTTTT; size: many; V: TRBV5-1; J: TRBJ2-2; D: .
CDR3: CSAREGGDYGYTF; DNA: TGCAGTGCTAGAGAGGGGGGGGACTATGGCTACACCTTC; size: many; V: TRBV20-1; J: TRBJ1-2; D: .
CDR3: CASSPPARGTNQPQHF; DNA: TGTGCCAGCAGCCCTCCGGCCAGGGGAACAAATCAGCCCCAGCATTTT; size: many; V: TRBV7-8; J: TRBJ1-5; D: .
CDR3: CAWSVRGQFSNQPQHF; DNA: TGTGCCTGGAGTGTAAGGGGACAGTTTAGCAATCAGCCCCAGCATTTT; size: many; V: TRBV30; J: TRBJ1-5; D: TRBD1
CDR3: CASSLNRAGSSSEQFF; DNA: TGTGCCAGCAGCTTAAATAGGGCAGGGAGTTCAAGTGAGCAGTTCTTC; size: many; V: TRBV11-1; J: TRBJ2-1; D: .
CDR3: CASLEGGTGGNGYTF; DNA: TGTGCCAGCCTCGAAGGTGGGACAGGGGGCAATGGCTACACCTTC; size: many; V: TRBV6-5; J: TRBJ1-2; D: TRBD1
CDR3: CASSSHGTSGRLTYEQYF; DNA: TGTGCCAGCAGCTCCCACGGGACTAGCGGGAGGCTTACCTACGAGCAGTACTTC; size: many; V: TRBV7-9; J: TRBJ2-7; D: TRBD2
CDR3: CASSLGWGVDQPQHF; DNA: TGTGCCAGCAGTTTAGGTTGGGGTGTGGATCAGCCCCAGCATTTT; size: many; V: TRBV27; J: TRBJ1-5; D: .
CDR3: CASSLGQAAPEQFF; DNA: TGCGCCAGCAGCCTGGGACAGGCCGCTCCTGAGCAGTTCTTC; size: many; V: TRBV5-1; J: TRBJ2-1; D: TRBD1
CDR3: CAGAGSGANVLTF; DNA: TGTGCAGGGGCGGGATCTGGGGCCAACGTCCTGACTTTC; size: many; V: TRBV6-6; J: TRBJ2-6; D: .
CDR3: CASSLRGNLVSGANVLTF; DNA: TGCGCCAGCAGCTTGAGAGGGAATCTTGTTTCTGGGGCCAACGTCCTGACTTTC; size: many; V: TRBV5-1; J: TRBJ2-6; D: .
CDR3: CASSESPIWDTGELFF; DNA: TGTGCCAGCAGTGAAAGTCCTATATGGGACACCGGGGAGCTGTTTTTT; size: many; V: TRBV2; J: TRBJ2-2; D: .
CDR3: CASNENYGNQPQHF; DNA: TGTGCCAGCAACGAGAACTACGGCAATCAGCCCCAGCATTTT; size: many; V: TRBV12-3/TRBV12-4; J: TRBJ1-5; D: .
CDR3: CATSRDEWGLINDEQFF; DNA: TGTGCCACCAGCAGAGATGAATGGGGTCTAATCAACGATGAGCAGTTCTTC; size: many; V: TRBV15; J: TRBJ2-1; D: .
CDR3: CASSYATSGYNEQFF; DNA: TGTGCCAGCAGTTACGCAACTAGCGGGTACAATGAGCAGTTCTTC; size: many; V: TRBV6-5; J: TRBJ2-1; D: TRBD2
CDR3: CAWSPTGPEQYF; DNA: TGTGCCTGGAGTCCCACAGGGCCCGAGCAGTACTTC; size: .; V: TRBV30; J: TRBJ2-7; D: .
CDR3: CASSLGQHSGNTIYF; DNA: TGTGCCAGCAGCTTAGGACAACACTCTGGAAACACCATATATTTT; size: .; V: TRBV7-3; J: TRBJ1-3; D: .
CDR3: CASSIFLRAGTEAFF; DNA: TGTGCCAGTAGTATATTTCTTCGGGCGGGCACTGAAGCTTTCTTT; size: many; V: TRBV19; J: TRBJ1-1; D: .